This T cell receptor (beta chain) was documented in a study of cytomegalovirus exposure and HLA in healthy donors. Primers for the PCR totalled 60 Vbeta and 13 Jbeta. Using immunoSEQ multiplex PCR, the repertoire was profiled, and TCRdb retains in-frame clones only, with some absent. This sample has about 130,000 clones; just under 80% occur once, and the top ten carry approximately 5%. The sample taken for sequencing was PBMCs. This receptor was identified in a man aged 25-45 years in good health and CMV-seronegative.

The CDR3 loop reads CASSLDGLGRYGYTF. CDR3 in DNA: TGTGCCAGCAGCTTAGACGGACTAGGTCGGTATGGCTACACCTTC. V gene TRBV7-9 combines with J gene TRBJ1-2; no definite D call. Germline CDR1 reads SEHNR; CDR2 reads FQNEAQ (reference sequence). The CDR3 is made up of 15 amino acids. The V end was cut by 1 base, the J end by 5 bases, with 14 bases between. The full variable domain, rest sourced from reference TRBV7-9 and TRBJ1-2, is DTGVSQNPRHKITKRGQNVTFRCDPISEHNRLYWYRQTLGQGPEFLTYFQNEAQLEKSRLLSDRFSAERPKGSFSTLEIQRTEQGDSAMYLCASSLDGLGRYGYTFGSGTRLTVV.